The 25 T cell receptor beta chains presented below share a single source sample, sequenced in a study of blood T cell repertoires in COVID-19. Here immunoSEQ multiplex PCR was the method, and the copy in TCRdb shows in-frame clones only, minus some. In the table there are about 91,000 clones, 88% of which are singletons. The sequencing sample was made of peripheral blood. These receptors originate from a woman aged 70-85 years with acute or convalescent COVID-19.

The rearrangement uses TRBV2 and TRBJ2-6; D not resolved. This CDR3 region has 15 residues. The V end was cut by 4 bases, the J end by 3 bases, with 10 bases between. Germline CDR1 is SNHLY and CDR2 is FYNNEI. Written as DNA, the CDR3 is TGTGCCAGCAGTGTGTTGGGCAGTGGGGCCAACGTCCTGACTTTC. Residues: CASSVLGSGANVLTF.

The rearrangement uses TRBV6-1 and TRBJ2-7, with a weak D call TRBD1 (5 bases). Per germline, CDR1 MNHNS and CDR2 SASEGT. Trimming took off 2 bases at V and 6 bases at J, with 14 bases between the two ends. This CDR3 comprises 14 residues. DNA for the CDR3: TGTGCCAGCAGTGAATACGCCAGGGAAGGCGAGCAGTACTTC. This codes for CASSEYAREGEQYF.

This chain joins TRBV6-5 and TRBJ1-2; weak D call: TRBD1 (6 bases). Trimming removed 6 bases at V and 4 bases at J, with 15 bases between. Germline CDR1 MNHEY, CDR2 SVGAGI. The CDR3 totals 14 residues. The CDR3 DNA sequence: TGTGCCAGCAGCCCAACAGGGAGCGCCTATGGCTACACCTTC. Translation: CASSPTGSAYGYTF.

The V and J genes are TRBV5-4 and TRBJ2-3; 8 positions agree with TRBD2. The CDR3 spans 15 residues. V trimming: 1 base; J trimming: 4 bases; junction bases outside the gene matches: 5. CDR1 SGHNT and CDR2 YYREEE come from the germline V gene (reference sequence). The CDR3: CASSLPNGGADTQYF. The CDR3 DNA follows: TGTGCCAGCAGCTTGCCCAACGGGGGGGCAGATACGCAGTATTTT.

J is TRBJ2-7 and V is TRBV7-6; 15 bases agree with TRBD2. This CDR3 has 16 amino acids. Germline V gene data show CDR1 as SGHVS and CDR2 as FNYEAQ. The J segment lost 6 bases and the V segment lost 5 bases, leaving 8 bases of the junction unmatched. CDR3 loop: CASSRGLAGGQGEQYF. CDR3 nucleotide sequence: TGTGCCAGCAGCCGAGGACTAGCGGGAGGGCAGGGCGAGCAGTACTTC. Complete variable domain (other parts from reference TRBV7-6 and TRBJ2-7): GAGVSQSPRYKVTKRGQDVALRCDPISGHVSLYWYRQALGQGPEFLTYFNYEAQQDKSGLPNDRFSAERPEGSISTLTIQRTEQRDSAMYRCASSRGLAGGQGEQYFGPGTRLTVT.

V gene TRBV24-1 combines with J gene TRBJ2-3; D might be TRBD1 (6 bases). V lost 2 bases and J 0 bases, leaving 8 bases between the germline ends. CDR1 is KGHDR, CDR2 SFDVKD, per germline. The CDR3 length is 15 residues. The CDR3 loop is CATSDYRASTDTQYF. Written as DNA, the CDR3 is TGTGCCACCAGTGATTACAGGGCCAGCACAGATACGCAGTATTTT.

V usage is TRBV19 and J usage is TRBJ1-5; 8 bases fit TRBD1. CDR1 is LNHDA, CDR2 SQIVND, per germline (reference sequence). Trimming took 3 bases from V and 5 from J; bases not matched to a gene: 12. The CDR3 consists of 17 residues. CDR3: CASSILTGGKWDQPQHF. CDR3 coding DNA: TGTGCCAGTAGTATCCTAACAGGGGGTAAATGGGATCAGCCCCAGCATTTT.

CDR3: CATSSRRHKNAEQFF. The CDR3 DNA is TGTGCCACCAGCAGCCGGCGGCACAAGAACGCTGAGCAGTTCTTC. The chain joins TRBV15 to TRBJ2-1; no firm D call. Germline V gene data show CDR1 as LNHNV and CDR2 as YYDKDF (reference sequence). Trimming cost V 3 bases and J 9 bases, with 18 bases left between them. CDR3 length: 15 amino acids.

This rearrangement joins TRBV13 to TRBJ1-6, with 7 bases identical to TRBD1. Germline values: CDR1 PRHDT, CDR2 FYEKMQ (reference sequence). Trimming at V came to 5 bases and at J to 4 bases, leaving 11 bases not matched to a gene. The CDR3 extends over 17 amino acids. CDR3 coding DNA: TGTGCCAGCAGCAAACAGTTGGGACAGACATATAATTCACCCCTCCACTTT. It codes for CASSKQLGQTYNSPLHF.

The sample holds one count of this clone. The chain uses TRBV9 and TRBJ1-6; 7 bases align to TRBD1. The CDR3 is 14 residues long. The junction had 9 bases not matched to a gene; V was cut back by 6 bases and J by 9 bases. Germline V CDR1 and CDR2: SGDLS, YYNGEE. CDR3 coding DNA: TGTGCCAGCACCTCCGGACAGGACGGTTCACCCCTCCACTTT. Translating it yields CASTSGQDGSPLHF. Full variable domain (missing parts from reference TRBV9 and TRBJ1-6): DSGVTQTPKHLITATGQRVTLRCSPRSGDLSVYWYQQSLDQGLQFLIQYYNGEERAKGNILERFSAQQFPDLHSELNLSSLELGDSALYFCASTSGQDGSPLHFGNGTRLTVT.

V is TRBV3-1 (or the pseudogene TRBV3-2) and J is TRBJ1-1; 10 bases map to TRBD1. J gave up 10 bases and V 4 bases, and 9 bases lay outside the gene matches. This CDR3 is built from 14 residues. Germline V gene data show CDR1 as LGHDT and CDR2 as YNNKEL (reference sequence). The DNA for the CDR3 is TGTGCCAGCAGCCGACAGGGGGCCCAAGGAGGAGCTTTCTTT. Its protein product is CASSRQGAQGGAFF.

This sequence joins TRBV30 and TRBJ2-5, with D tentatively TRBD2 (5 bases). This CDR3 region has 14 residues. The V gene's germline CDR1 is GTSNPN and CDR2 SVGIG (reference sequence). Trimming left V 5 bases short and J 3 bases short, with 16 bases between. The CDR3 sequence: CAWRTYRGKETQYF. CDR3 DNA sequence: TGTGCCTGGCGGACCTACAGAGGGAAAGAGACCCAGTACTTC.

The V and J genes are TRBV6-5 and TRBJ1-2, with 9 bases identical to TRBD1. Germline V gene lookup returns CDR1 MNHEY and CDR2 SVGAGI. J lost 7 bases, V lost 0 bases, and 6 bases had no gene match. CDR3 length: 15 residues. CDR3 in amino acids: CASSYSRTGEAGYTF. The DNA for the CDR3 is TGTGCCAGCAGTTACTCGAGGACAGGGGAAGCTGGCTACACCTTC.

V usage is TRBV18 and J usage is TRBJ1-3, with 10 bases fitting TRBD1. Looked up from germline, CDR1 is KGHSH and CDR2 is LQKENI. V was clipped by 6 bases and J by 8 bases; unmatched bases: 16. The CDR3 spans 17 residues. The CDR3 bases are TGTGCCAGCTCCCCTTACCCGGGGGACAGGGGCCGGGACACCATATATTTT. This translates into CASSPYPGDRGRDTIYF.

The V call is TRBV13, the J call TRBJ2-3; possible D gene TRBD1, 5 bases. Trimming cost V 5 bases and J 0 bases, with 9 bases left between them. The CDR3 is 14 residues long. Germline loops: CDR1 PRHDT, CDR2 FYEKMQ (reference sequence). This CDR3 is CASSLGRSTDTQYF. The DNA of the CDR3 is TGTGCCAGCAGCCTGGGGCGGAGCACAGATACGCAGTATTTT.

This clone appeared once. The CDR3 DNA sequence: TGTGCCAGCATGGAACAGGGCTTCTCCTACGAGCAGTACTTC. This translates into CASMEQGFSYEQYF. The chain carries TRBV2 and TRBJ2-7; a weak D match, TRBD1 (6 bases). The CDR3 spans 14 residues. V shed 7 bases and J shed 0 bases, with 13 bases lying between them. Germline lookup yields CDR1 SNHLY and CDR2 FYNNEI.

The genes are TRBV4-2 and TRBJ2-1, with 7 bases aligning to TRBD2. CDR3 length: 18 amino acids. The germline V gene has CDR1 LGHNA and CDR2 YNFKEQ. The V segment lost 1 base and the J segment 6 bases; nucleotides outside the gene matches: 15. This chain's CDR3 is CASSQVPLGGEIGNEQFF. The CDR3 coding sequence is TGTGCCAGCAGCCAAGTACCCCTTGGGGGGGAAATCGGCAATGAGCAGTTCTTC.

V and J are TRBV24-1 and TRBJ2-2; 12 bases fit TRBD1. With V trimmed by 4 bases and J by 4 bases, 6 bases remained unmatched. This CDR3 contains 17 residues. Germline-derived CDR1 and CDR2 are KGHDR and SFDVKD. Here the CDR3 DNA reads TGTGCCACCAGTGACTCGGGACAGGGGGCCGGCACCGGGGAGCTGTTTTTT. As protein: CATSDSGQGAGTGELFF.

CDR3 sequence: CATSNRGLLDNQPQHF. The CDR3 nucleotides are TGTGCCACCAGCAACAGGGGGCTGCTCGACAATCAGCCCCAGCATTTT. The V call is TRBV15, the J call TRBJ1-5; 9 bases fit TRBD1. This CDR3 is 16 amino acids long. Germline V gives CDR1 LNHNV, CDR2 YYDKDF (reference sequence). The V gene end was trimmed by 4 bases and the J gene end by 3 bases; junction bases not matched to a gene: 7. Based on the CDR3 plus reference TRBV15 and TRBJ1-5, the full variable domain is DAMVIQNPRYQVTQFGKPVTLSCSQTLNHNVMYWYQQKSSQAPKLLFHYYDKDFNNEADTPDNFQSRRPNTSFCFLDIRSPGLGDTAMYLCATSNRGLLDNQPQHFGDGTRLSIL.

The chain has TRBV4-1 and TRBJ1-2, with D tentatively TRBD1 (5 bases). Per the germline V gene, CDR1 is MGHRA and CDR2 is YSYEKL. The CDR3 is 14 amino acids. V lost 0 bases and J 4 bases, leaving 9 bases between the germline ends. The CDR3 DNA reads TGCGCCAGCAGCCAAGATCAGGGTTTCTATGGCTACACCTTC. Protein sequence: CASSQDQGFYGYTF.

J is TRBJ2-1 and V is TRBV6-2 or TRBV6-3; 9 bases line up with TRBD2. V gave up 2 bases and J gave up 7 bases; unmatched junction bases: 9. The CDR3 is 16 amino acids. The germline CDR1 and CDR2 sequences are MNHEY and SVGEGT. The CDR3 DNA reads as TGTGCCAGCAGTTACCGGCGGCGGGGGGGCTCGAATGAGCAGTTCTTC. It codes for CASSYRRRGGSNEQFF.

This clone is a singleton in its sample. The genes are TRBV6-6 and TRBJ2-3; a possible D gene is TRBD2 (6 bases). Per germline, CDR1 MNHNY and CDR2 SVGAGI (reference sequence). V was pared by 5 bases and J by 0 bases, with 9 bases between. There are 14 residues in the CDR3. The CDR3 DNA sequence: TGTGCCAGCAGTATAGCGGCTAGCACAGATACGCAGTATTTT. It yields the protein CASSIAASTDTQYF.

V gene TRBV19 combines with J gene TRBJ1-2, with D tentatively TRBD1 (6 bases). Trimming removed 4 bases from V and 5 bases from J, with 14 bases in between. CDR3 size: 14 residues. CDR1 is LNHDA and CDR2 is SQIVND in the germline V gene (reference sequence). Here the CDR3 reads CASSKTGSPYGYTF. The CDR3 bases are TGTGCCAGTAGTAAGACAGGCTCTCCATATGGCTACACCTTC.

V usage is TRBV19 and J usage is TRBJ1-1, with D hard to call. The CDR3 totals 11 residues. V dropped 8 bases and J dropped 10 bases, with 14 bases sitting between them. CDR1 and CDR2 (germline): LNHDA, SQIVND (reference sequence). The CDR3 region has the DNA TGTGCCAGTGGAATCGAGGTTCGAGCTTTCTTT. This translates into CASGIEVRAFF.

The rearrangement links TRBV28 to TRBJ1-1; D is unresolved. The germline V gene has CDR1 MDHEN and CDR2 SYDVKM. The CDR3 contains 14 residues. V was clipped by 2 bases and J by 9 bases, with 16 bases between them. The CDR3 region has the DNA TGTGCCAGCAGTTTAGACGGAGTAAGGGAGAAAGCTTTCTTT. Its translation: CASSLDGVREKAFF.